A selection of T cell receptor beta chains follows, all from one sample in a study of blood T cell repertoires in COVID-19. Profiling relied on immunoSEQ multiplex PCR, and the TCRdb table lists in-frame clones only, not all of them. The data contain approximately 240,000 clones, roughly 82% of them singletons. The specimen sequenced was peripheral blood. These receptors originate from an elderly woman with active or convalescent COVID-19. Each CDR3 is given with its conserved first and last residue. The D gene is left open where the match is weak. Some rows mark clone size as missing; the rest say once, few, many or name a class of expanded clone.

CDR3 | DNA | J | D | size | V
CASSATSTDTQYF | TGCGCCAGCAGTGCCACTAGCACAGATACGCAGTATTTT | TRBJ2-3 | . | . | TRBV10-1
CASSQPGQGNSPLHF | TGTGCCAGCAGCCAACCGGGACAGGGTAACTCACCCCTCCACTTT | TRBJ1-6 | TRBD1 | once | TRBV3-1/TRBV3-2
CASSRSGPEQYF | TGCGCCAGCAGTAGGTCAGGGCCTGAGCAGTACTTC | TRBJ2-7 | . | . | TRBV10-2
CSVSDRGLAGGLSYEQYF | TGCAGCGTTTCGGACAGGGGGCTAGCGGGAGGACTATCCTACGAGCAGTACTTC | TRBJ2-7 | . | . | TRBV29-1
CASSSGTGDGYTF | TGCGCCAGCAGCTCCGGGACAGGAGATGGCTACACCTTC | TRBJ1-2 | TRBD1 | . | TRBV5-1
CASSFWGGNQPQHF | TGCGCCAGCAGCTTTTGGGGGGGCAATCAGCCCCAGCATTTT | TRBJ1-5 | . | . | TRBV5-1
CASSYTGTSGAFSYEQYF | TGTGCCAGCAGCTATACCGGGACTAGCGGGGCTTTTTCCTACGAGCAGTACTTC | TRBJ2-7 | TRBD2 | . | TRBV7-8
CASSQQGQGGYGYTF | TGTGCCAGCAGCCAACAAGGACAGGGGGGCTATGGCTACACCTTC | TRBJ1-2 | TRBD1 | . | TRBV7-9
CAGERDRGNEQYF | TGTGCGGGGGAGCGGGACAGGGGAAACGAGCAGTACTTC | TRBJ2-7 | TRBD1 | once | TRBV6-5
CASTVRLAGYNEQFF | TGTGCCAGCACCGTCCGGCTAGCGGGTTACAATGAGCAGTTCTTC | TRBJ2-1 | TRBD2 | . | TRBV27
CASSYARDEKLFF | TGTGCCAGCAGTTACGCCAGGGATGAAAAACTGTTTTTT | TRBJ1-4 | . | . | TRBV6-6
CASSLSGRKGLDPLDTQYF | TGTGCCAGCAGCCTGTCGGGACGGAAAGGACTAGACCCCCTAGATACGCAGTATTTT | TRBJ2-3 | TRBD2 | . | TRBV7-8
CSVGQFSGANVLTF | TGCAGCGTTGGGCAGTTCTCTGGGGCCAACGTCCTGACTTTC | TRBJ2-6 | . | . | TRBV29-1
CASGGGWEAGYGYTF | TGTGCCAGCGGGGGAGGGTGGGAGGCTGGCTATGGCTACACCTTC | TRBJ1-2 | . | once | TRBV2
CASRRQGPNTEAFF | TGTGCCAGCAGACGACAGGGCCCGAACACTGAAGCTTTCTTT | TRBJ1-1 | TRBD1 | few | TRBV6-5
CASGHWGGGAFF | TGTGCCAGCGGCCACTGGGGGGGTGGAGCTTTCTTT | TRBJ1-1 | . | . | TRBV5-4
CASRQGADTQYF | TGTGCCAGCCGACAGGGGGCAGATACGCAGTATTTT | TRBJ2-3 | TRBD1 | . | TRBV2
CASSRGGAQGFSEAFF | TGCGCCAGCAGCCGGGGAGGGGCCCAGGGCTTTTCTGAAGCTTTCTTT | TRBJ1-1 | . | . | TRBV5-1
CASSQLRQGSEQYF | TGTGCCAGCAGCCAACTTAGACAGGGTAGCGAGCAGTACTTC | TRBJ2-7 | TRBD1 | . | TRBV3-1/TRBV3-2
CAWRTGWSTEAFF | TGTGCCTGGAGAACAGGGTGGAGCACTGAAGCTTTCTTT | TRBJ1-1 | . | . | TRBV30
CATGGVAGDTDTQYF | TGTGCCACCGGGGGGGTAGCGGGCGACACAGATACGCAGTATTTT | TRBJ2-3 | TRBD2 | . | TRBV10-3
CASNLGQGVLYF | TGTGCCAGCAACCTAGGACAGGGGGTATTGTACTTC | TRBJ2-4 | TRBD1 | . | TRBV6-5
CASSPLQSSYNEQFF | TGTGCCAGCTCACCGCTACAGTCTTCCTACAATGAGCAGTTCTTC | TRBJ2-1 | . | . | TRBV18
CASSFSGELFF | TGCGCCAGCAGCTTCAGCGGGGAGCTGTTTTTT | TRBJ2-2 | . | . | TRBV5-1
CASRRATVYNSPLHF | TGTGCCAGCAGGAGAGCGACAGTCTATAATTCACCCCTCCACTTT | TRBJ1-6 | . | few | TRBV25-1
CASSDFFGTSGIGVRNEQFF | TGTGCCAGCAGTGACTTCTTCGGGACTAGCGGGATAGGTGTCAGGAATGAGCAGTTCTTC | TRBJ2-1 | TRBD2 | . | TRBV6-4
CASSYRQGLNQPQHF | TGTGCCAGCAGTTACCGACAGGGCCTCAATCAGCCCCAGCATTTT | TRBJ1-5 | TRBD1 | . | TRBV6-5
CASSPGSSFNEKLFF | TGTGCCAGCAGCCCCGGTTCGTCCTTTAATGAAAAACTGTTTTTT | TRBJ1-4 | . | . | TRBV3-1/TRBV3-2
CASSPATGIIGELFF | TGCGCCAGCAGCCCGGCGACAGGGATAATCGGGGAGCTGTTTTTT | TRBJ2-2 | TRBD1 | once | TRBV4-1
CASSPTGANTGELFF | TGTGCCAGCAGCCCGACAGGGGCGAACACCGGGGAGCTGTTTTTT | TRBJ2-2 | TRBD1 | once | TRBV9
CAAGRTGWGYTF | TGTGCAGCAGGGAGGACAGGGTGGGGCTACACCTTC | TRBJ1-2 | TRBD1 | . | TRBV3-1/TRBV3-2
CASSTDRRTTEKLFF | TGTGCCAGTAGTACGGACAGGAGGACCACTGAAAAACTGTTTTTT | TRBJ1-4 | TRBD1 | . | TRBV19
CASSDTGGVGEQFF | TGCGCCAGCAGCGACACCGGGGGGGTCGGAGAGCAGTTCTTC | TRBJ2-1 | TRBD2 | few | TRBV5-1
CAWFSGLASKNTEAFF | TGTGCCTGGTTCTCAGGGTTGGCGTCGAAGAACACTGAAGCTTTCTTT | TRBJ1-1 | . | . | TRBV30
CASSYRGQGNSPLHF | TGTGCCAGCAGTTACCGCGGACAGGGAAATTCACCCCTCCACTTT | TRBJ1-6 | TRBD1 | . | TRBV6-6
CATSDFYNPNLAGEAGELFF | TGTGCCACCAGTGATTTTTACAACCCCAACCTAGCGGGAGAAGCCGGGGAGCTGTTTTTT | TRBJ2-2 | TRBD2 | . | TRBV24-1
CAWVPEQGFAAKNIQYF | TGTGCCTGGGTCCCCGAACAGGGGTTTGCAGCCAAAAACATTCAGTACTTC | TRBJ2-4 | TRBD1 | . | TRBV30
CASSSSSLRGRAFF | TGTGCCAGCAGTTCGTCGTCTCTCAGGGGTAGAGCTTTCTTT | TRBJ1-1 | . | . | TRBV6-5
CASSLYSNYGYTF | TGTGCCAGCAGTCTCTACTCGAACTATGGCTACACCTTC | TRBJ1-2 | . | . | TRBV3-1/TRBV3-2
CAIRIGGDTGELFF | TGTGCCATCAGGATTGGGGGGGACACCGGGGAGCTGTTTTTT | TRBJ2-2 | TRBD2 | . | TRBV10-3
CASSEDGEAFF | TGTGCCAGCAGTGAAGACGGTGAAGCTTTCTTT | TRBJ1-1 | . | . | TRBV6-1
CASSIQNRGRSNQPQHF | TGTGCCAGCAGTATCCAAAACAGGGGGCGCAGCAATCAGCCCCAGCATTTT | TRBJ1-5 | . | . | TRBV21-1
CASSPSGVNTEAFF | TGTGCCAGCAGCCCAAGCGGAGTGAACACTGAAGCTTTCTTT | TRBJ1-1 | . | . | TRBV3-1/TRBV3-2
CASSWGQGETDTQYF | TGCGCCAGCAGCTGGGGCCAGGGGGAAACAGATACGCAGTATTTT | TRBJ2-3 | TRBD1 | . | TRBV5-1
CASSGGPGRYGYTF | TGTGCCAGCAGCGGAGGTCCAGGCCGCTATGGCTACACCTTC | TRBJ1-2 | . | . | TRBV7-2
CASSLVAHEAFF | TGCGCCAGCAGCTTGGTAGCCCATGAAGCTTTCTTT | TRBJ1-1 | . | . | TRBV5-1
CATSDSGQGYEQYF | TGTGCCACCAGTGACAGCGGACAGGGCTACGAGCAGTACTTC | TRBJ2-7 | TRBD1 | few | TRBV24-1
CASSQEDRIRSPLHF | TGCGCCAGCAGCCAAGAGGACAGGATCCGCTCACCCCTCCACTTT | TRBJ1-6 | TRBD1 | few | TRBV4-1
CASSVGGQNNEKLFF | TGTGCCAGCAGTGTCGGGGGACAGAATAATGAAAAACTGTTTTTT | TRBJ1-4 | TRBD1 | . | TRBV27
CASSLSGTGAFQPQHF | TGTGCCAGCAGCTTAAGTGGGACAGGGGCTTTTCAGCCCCAGCATTTT | TRBJ1-5 | TRBD1 | . | TRBV7-8
CASSTDRGQDGYTF | TGTGCCAGCAGCACTGACAGGGGGCAGGATGGCTACACCTTC | TRBJ1-2 | TRBD1 | . | TRBV11-2
CASSQESVREGVTDTQYF | TGCGCCAGCAGCCAAGAGTCGGTGCGGGAGGGCGTTACAGATACGCAGTATTTT | TRBJ2-3 | TRBD2 | once | TRBV4-1
CAWDRGRRDEQYF | TGTGCCTGGGACAGGGGGCGCAGAGACGAGCAGTACTTC | TRBJ2-7 | TRBD1 | . | TRBV30
CASSGLTKETQYF | TGCGCCAGCAGTGGGCTTACCAAAGAGACCCAGTACTTC | TRBJ2-5 | . | . | TRBV10-2
CASSLTPVGYEQYF | TGCGCCAGCAGCCTGACCCCTGTCGGGTACGAGCAGTACTTC | TRBJ2-7 | . | . | TRBV5-1
CASSLNRASNYGYTF | TGTGCCAGCAGTTTAAACAGGGCCTCTAACTATGGCTACACCTTC | TRBJ1-2 | . | . | TRBV27
CATSDSLIGESEKLFF | TGTGCCACCAGTGATTCTCTAATAGGGGAATCCGAAAAACTGTTTTTT | TRBJ1-4 | . | . | TRBV24-1